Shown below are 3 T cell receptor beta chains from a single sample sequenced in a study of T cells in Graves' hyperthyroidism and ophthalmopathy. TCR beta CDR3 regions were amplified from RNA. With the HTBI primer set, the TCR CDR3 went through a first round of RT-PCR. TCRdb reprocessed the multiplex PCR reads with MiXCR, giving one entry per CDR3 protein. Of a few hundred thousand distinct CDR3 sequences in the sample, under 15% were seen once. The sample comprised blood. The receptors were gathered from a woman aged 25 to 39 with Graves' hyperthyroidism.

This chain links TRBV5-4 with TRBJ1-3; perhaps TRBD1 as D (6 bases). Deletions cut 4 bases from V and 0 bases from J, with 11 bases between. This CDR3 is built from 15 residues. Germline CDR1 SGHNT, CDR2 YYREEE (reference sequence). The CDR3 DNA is TGTGCCAGCAGCCGGAGACAGGACTCTGGAAACACCATATATTTT. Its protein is CASSRRQDSGNTIYF. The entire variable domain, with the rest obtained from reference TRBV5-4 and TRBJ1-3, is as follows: ETGVTQSPTHLIKTRGQQVTLRCSSQSGHNTVSWYQQALGQGPQFIFQYYREEENGRGNFPPRFSGLQFPNYSSELNVNALELDDSALYLCASSRRQDSGNTIYFGEGSWLTVV.

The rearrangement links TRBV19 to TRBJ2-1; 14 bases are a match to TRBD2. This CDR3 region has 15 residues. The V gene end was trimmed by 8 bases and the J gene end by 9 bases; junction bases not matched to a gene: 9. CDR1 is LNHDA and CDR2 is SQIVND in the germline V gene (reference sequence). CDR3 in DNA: TGTGCCAGTCTTGAGGGACTAGCGGGAGTAGGTGAGCAGTTCTTC. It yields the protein CASLEGLAGVGEQFF.

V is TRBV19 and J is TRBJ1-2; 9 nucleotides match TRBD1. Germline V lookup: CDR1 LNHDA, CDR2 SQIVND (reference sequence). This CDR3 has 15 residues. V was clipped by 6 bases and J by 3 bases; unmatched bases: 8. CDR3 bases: TGTGCCAGTAGCCGGAACAGGGGGCACGACTATGGCTACACCTTC. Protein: CASSRNRGHDYGYTF.